This entry lists 8 T cell receptor beta chains sequenced from one sample in a study of cytomegalovirus exposure and HLA in healthy donors. PCR was performed using 60 Vbeta and 13 Jbeta primers. Repertoires were generated with immunoSEQ multiplex PCR, while TCRdb's copy carries only in-frame clones and drops some. With about 60,000 clones in the sample, the ten largest clones hold roughly 2%. Sequenced material: PBMCs. These receptors came from a woman aged 18 to 35 in good health and CMV-seronegative.

The genes are TRBV10-2 and TRBJ2-5; the D gene is possibly TRBD2 (5 bases). With 6 bases removed from V and 1 base from J, the gap between germline ends came to 9 bases. This CDR3 is 13 amino acids long. The V gene's germline CDR1 is WSHSY and CDR2 SAAADI. The CDR3 spells CASRGTSQETQYF. The CDR3 region has the DNA TGCGCCAGCAGGGGTACTAGCCAAGAGACCCAGTACTTC.

The rearrangement uses TRBV5-6 and TRBJ1-2; D not resolved. CDR1 is SGHDT and CDR2 is YYEEEE in the germline V gene. The CDR3 is 16 amino acids. Deletions cut 3 bases from V and 3 bases from J, with 18 bases between. The CDR3 coding sequence is TGTGCCAGCAGCTCCCATTTCGGCGGAGGGCACTATGGCTACACCTTC. This gives the protein CASSSHFGGGHYGYTF. Variable domain in full (rest from reference TRBV5-6 and TRBJ1-2): DAGVTQSPTHLIKTRGQQVTLRCSPKSGHDTVSWYQQALGQGPQFIFQYYEEEERQRGNFPDRFSGHQFPNYSSELNVNALLLGDSALYLCASSSHFGGGHYGYTFGSGTRLTVV.

The CDR3 spells CASSLGRDRGGKLFF. CDR3 nucleotides: TGTGCCAGCAGCTTGGGTCGGGACAGGGGGGGAAAACTGTTTTTT. The J gene is TRBJ1-4, the V gene TRBV5-4, with TRBD1 matching over 11 bases. The CDR3 is 15 residues long. V shed 0 bases and J 10 bases; nucleotides not matched to a gene: 5. Germline CDR1 is SGHNT and CDR2 is YYREEE (reference sequence).

The chain combines TRBV7-9 with TRBJ1-2, with D possibly matching TRBD1 (6 bases). CDR1 is SEHNR and CDR2 is FQNEAQ in the germline V gene (reference sequence). The CDR3 sequence is 12 residues long. Trimming shortened V by 4 bases and J by 5 bases, and 8 bases separated the two germline ends. The DNA for the CDR3 is TGTGCCAGCAGCTCGCAGGGGTATGGCTACACCTTC. Translating gives CASSSQGYGYTF.

V usage is TRBV18 and J usage is TRBJ1-2; no reliable D call. The V end was cut by 3 bases, the J end by 1 base, with 12 bases between. CDR1 KGHSH and CDR2 LQKENI come from the germline V gene. The CDR3 runs to 15 residues. Here the CDR3 reads CASSPLARINYGYTF. CDR3 sequence (DNA): TGTGCCAGCTCACCCCTGGCGAGGATTAACTATGGCTACACCTTC.

The V gene is TRBV4-2, the J gene TRBJ1-2; 9 bases map to TRBD1. This CDR3 contains 15 residues. Germline V CDR1 and CDR2: LGHNA, YNFKEQ. Losses at the gene ends were 5 bases for V and 4 bases for J; bases not matched to a gene: 8. The CDR3 region is CASSTGTGSGYGYTF. CDR3 in DNA: TGTGCCAGCAGCACCGGGACAGGGAGCGGCTATGGCTACACCTTC.

The V call is TRBV30, the J call TRBJ2-1; 11 nucleotides align to TRBD2. The CDR3 runs 15 residues. Germline V gene data show CDR1 as GTSNPN and CDR2 as SVGIG (reference sequence). Trimming at V came to 4 bases and at J to 8 bases, leaving 10 bases not matched to a gene. The CDR3: CAWTLLAGVTDEQFF. The CDR3 bases are TGTGCCTGGACTCTACTAGCGGGAGTTACCGATGAGCAGTTCTTC.

This chain links TRBV1 with TRBJ2-1; the table's D gene call, TRBD2, was not cross checked with the DNA. TRBV1 counts as a pseudogene. This CDR3 contains 17 residues. CDR3: CTSSLLAGGPKYNEQFF. CDR3 nucleotide sequence: TGCACCAGCAGCCTTTTAGCGGGGGGGCCCAAATACAATGAGCAGTTCTTC.